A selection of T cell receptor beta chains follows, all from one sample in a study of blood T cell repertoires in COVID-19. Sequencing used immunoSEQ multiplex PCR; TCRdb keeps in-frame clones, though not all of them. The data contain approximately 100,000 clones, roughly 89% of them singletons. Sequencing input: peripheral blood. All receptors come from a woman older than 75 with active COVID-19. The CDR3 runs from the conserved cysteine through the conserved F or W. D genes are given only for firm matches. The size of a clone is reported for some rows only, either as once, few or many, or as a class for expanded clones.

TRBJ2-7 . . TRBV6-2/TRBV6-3 TGTGCCAGCAGTTACCCGGATCTACCGGGGGGCCCCTCTTTGGGAGCCTACGAGCAGTACTTC CASSYPDLPGGPSLGAYEQYF
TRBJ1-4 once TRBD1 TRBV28 TGTGCCAGCACCGGACAGGGAAGGGATGAAAAACTGTTTTTT CASTGQGRDEKLFF
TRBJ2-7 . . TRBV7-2 TGTGCCAGCGGAGGGGGCGGGCTAACACCCGAGCAGTACTTC CASGGGGLTPEQYF
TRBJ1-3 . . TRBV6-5 TGTGCCAGCACCGGAGTCAGGGCTGGAAACACCATATATTTT CASTGVRAGNTIYF
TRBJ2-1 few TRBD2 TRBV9 TGTGCCAGCAGCCATCCTCGCTTGACTAGCGGGAGGGGGTATTCCTACAATGAGCAGTTCTTC CASSHPRLTSGRGYSYNEQFF
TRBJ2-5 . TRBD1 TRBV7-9 TGTGCCAGCAGCAACGGACAGGGCAGGGGAGAGACCCAGTACTTC CASSNGQGRGETQYF
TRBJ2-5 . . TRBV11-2 TGTGCCAGCAGCGCTCGGAGGGGAGAAGAGACCCAGTACTTC CASSARRGEETQYF
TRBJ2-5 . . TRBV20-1 TGCAGTGTTACCCGGGAGACCCAGTACTTC CSVTRETQYF
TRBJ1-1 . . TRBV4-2 TGTGCCAGCAGCCAAAGTGTGAGTGAAGCTTTCTTT CASSQSVSEAFF
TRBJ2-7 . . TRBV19 TGTGCCAGTAGTATTTTGTCTGGAGGGCCCCGCGGCGAGCAGTACTTC CASSILSGGPRGEQYF
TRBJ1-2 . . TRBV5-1 TGCGCCAGCAGCGTAGATAGAACATGGCCCGGGGATGGCTACACCTTC CASSVDRTWPGDGYTF
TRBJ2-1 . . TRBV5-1 TGCGCCAGCAGCTTGCGGAGTTTCAATGAGCAGTTCTTC CASSLRSFNEQFF
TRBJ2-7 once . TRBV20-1 TGCAGTGCTAGTGAGACCCGGGAAATATACGAGCAGTACTTC CSASETREIYEQYF
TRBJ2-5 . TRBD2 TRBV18 TGTGCCAGCTCGAACCAGGGGACTAGGCAAGAGACCCAGTACTTC CASSNQGTRQETQYF
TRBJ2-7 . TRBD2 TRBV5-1 TGCGCCAGCAGCGCCGCTCCTAGCGGGAGTCCCTCCTACGAGCAGTACTTC CASSAAPSGSPSYEQYF
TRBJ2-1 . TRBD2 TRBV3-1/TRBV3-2 TGTGCCAGCAGCCAAGACTATAGGCGTACACTAGCGATCAATGAGCAGTTCTTC CASSQDYRRTLAINEQFF
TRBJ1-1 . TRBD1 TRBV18 TGTGCCAGCTCACCAGGACAGGGGGTGATGAACACTGAAGCTTTCTTT CASSPGQGVMNTEAFF
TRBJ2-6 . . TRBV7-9 TGTGCCAGCAGTCCTAGGGGGATCTCTGGGGCCAACGTCCTGACTTTC CASSPRGISGANVLTF
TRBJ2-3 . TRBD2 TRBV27 TGTGCCAGCAGTCCCTACCGGGACTACAAGGGCGAAGGTACAGATACGCAGTATTTT CASSPYRDYKGEGTDTQYF
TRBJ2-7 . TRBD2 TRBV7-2 TGTGCCAGCAGCCGCCCCGGACTAGCGGGAGACGAGCAGTACTTC CASSRPGLAGDEQYF